These T cell receptor beta chains were read from a single sample in a study of blood T cell repertoires in COVID-19. Here immunoSEQ multiplex PCR was the method, and the copy in TCRdb shows in-frame clones only, minus some. The table has about 99,000 clones, more than 80% seen once. Sequencing was performed on peripheral blood. The receptors shown here come from a human donor in a cohort sampled during active COVID-19. The CDR3 runs from the conserved cysteine through the conserved F or W. A D gene is named only where the DNA matches it firmly. Not all rows give a size; the values are once, few, many and, for expanded clones, a class.

TRBD2	16	TRBV7-2	.	TRBJ2-7	TGTGCCAGCAGCCAACAGAGGACTAGCGGGGGGGGTGAGCAGTACTTC	CASSQQRTSGGGEQYF
TRBD1	15	TRBV5-1	.	TRBJ1-4	TGCGCCAGCAGCTTGGCCGGGACAGGGAGCGAAAAACTGTTTTTT	CASSLAGTGSEKLFF
.	17	TRBV2	.	TRBJ1-1	TGTGCCAGCAGTGAATCGGGGAGTGGGCGGGTGAACACTGAAGCTTTCTTT	CASSESGSGRVNTEAFF
TRBD1	14	TRBV7-3	.	TRBJ1-1	TGTGCCAGCAGCGCCACAGGGGTGGGCACTGAAGCTTTCTTT	CASSATGVGTEAFF
TRBD1	15	TRBV5-6	.	TRBJ1-4	TGTGCCAGCAGCTTCCGGAGGGGGCTCGCTGAAAAACTGTTTTTT	CASSFRRGLAEKLFF
TRBD2	17	TRBV6-4	.	TRBJ2-3	TGTGCTCAAAGGACTAGCGGGGGGACCTATAGCACAGATACGCAGTATTTT	CAQRTSGGTYSTDTQYF
.	12	TRBV27	once	TRBJ1-2	TGTGCCAGCAGTTTGGGGGGGGATGGCTACACCTTC	CASSLGGDGYTF
TRBD1	15	TRBV11-2	.	TRBJ2-1	TGTGCCAGCAGCCCGGGACAGGGCTCCTACAATGAGCAGTTCTTC	CASSPGQGSYNEQFF
.	15	TRBV30	.	TRBJ2-3	TGTGCCTGGAGCCCCGGCGGGCGGGAAGCAGATACGCAGTATTTT	CAWSPGGREADTQYF
.	14	TRBV30	.	TRBJ1-2	TGTGCCTGGAGTGTACCTGCAGTCAACTATGGCTACACCTTC	CAWSVPAVNYGYTF
.	16	TRBV3-1/TRBV3-2	few	TRBJ2-7	TGTGCCAGCAGCCACTCCCCAGGGAGGGGGGCCTACGAGCAGTACTTC	CASSHSPGRGAYEQYF
.	15	TRBV19	few	TRBJ1-6	TGTGCCAGTAGCCCTATCCCCGGGATTGATTCACCCCTCCACTTT	CASSPIPGIDSPLHF
.	19	TRBV2	.	TRBJ2-7	TGTGCCAGCAGGGGCCCTCGGGGAGGTGGGACTTCAAGCTCCTACGAGCAGTACTTC	CASRGPRGGGTSSSYEQYF
TRBD2	14	TRBV5-1	.	TRBJ2-1	TGCGCCAGCAGCTTAGGGACTAGCTTTGGTGAGCAGTTCTTC	CASSLGTSFGEQFF
.	14	TRBV20-1	.	TRBJ1-5	TGCAGTGCTAGTCGACAGTCGAGCAATCAGCCCCAGCATTTT	CSASRQSSNQPQHF
.	16	TRBV5-8	.	TRBJ1-2	TGTGCCAGCAGCTTTAATACAGGGTGGCGGGACTATGGCTACACCTTC	CASSFNTGWRDYGYTF
.	14	TRBV6-5	once	TRBJ1-1	TGTGCCAGCAGCGCCAAGACAGACAACACTGAAGCTTTCTTT	CASSAKTDNTEAFF
TRBD1	16	TRBV7-2	once	TRBJ2-6	TGTGCCAGCAGCGCGGACAGGGATAAAGGGGCCAACGTCCTGACTTTC	CASSADRDKGANVLTF
.	15	TRBV9	.	TRBJ2-5	TGTGCCAGCAGCGCGGACACCAGCGTCCAAGAGACCCAGTACTTC	CASSADTSVQETQYF
TRBD2	16	TRBV11-3	.	TRBJ2-1	TGTGCCAGCCGCTCCTCAACTAGCGGGGGGGCGGGTGAGCAGTTCTTC	CASRSSTSGGAGEQFF
TRBD1	15	TRBV18	.	TRBJ2-3	TGTGCCAGCTCACCTTGGGACAGGCCTGTCGATACGCAGTATTTT	CASSPWDRPVDTQYF
.	16	TRBV3-1/TRBV3-2	.	TRBJ1-2	TGTGCCAGCACTCCCGGCCGGAGGTTTTCGATCTATGGCTACACCTTC	CASTPGRRFSIYGYTF
TRBD1	14	TRBV7-2	.	TRBJ1-1	TGTGCCAGCAGCCTCGCAGGGGGCACCACTGAAGCTTTCTTT	CASSLAGGTTEAFF
TRBD1	17	TRBV10-2	.	TRBJ2-4	TGCGCCACCGTTGGGGACAGAGCCACGCTGTCCAAAAACATTCAGTACTTC	CATVGDRATLSKNIQYF
.	12	TRBV12-5	.	TRBJ1-4	TGTGCTTCAGGGATGACTAATGAAAAACTGTTTTTT	CASGMTNEKLFF
.	13	TRBV2	.	TRBJ2-5	TGTGCCAGCAGTGAAGGCGGGCGAGAGACCCAGTACTTC	CASSEGGRETQYF
TRBD1	13	TRBV27	.	TRBJ1-6	TGTGCCAGCAACAGGGGTACTAATTCACCCCTCCACTTT	CASNRGTNSPLHF
.	15	TRBV2	.	TRBJ1-5	TGTGCCAGCAGTGAAAACAGGGCAATGGGTCAGCCCCAGCATTTT	CASSENRAMGQPQHF